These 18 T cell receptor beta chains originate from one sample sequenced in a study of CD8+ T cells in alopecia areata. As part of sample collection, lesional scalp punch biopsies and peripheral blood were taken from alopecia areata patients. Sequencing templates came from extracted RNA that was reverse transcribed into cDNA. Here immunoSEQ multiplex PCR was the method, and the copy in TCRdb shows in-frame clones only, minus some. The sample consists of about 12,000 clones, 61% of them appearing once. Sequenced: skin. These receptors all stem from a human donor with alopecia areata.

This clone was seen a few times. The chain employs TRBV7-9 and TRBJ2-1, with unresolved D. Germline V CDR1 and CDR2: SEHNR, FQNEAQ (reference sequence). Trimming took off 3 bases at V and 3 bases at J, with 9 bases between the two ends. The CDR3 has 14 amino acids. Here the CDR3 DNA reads TGTGCCAGCAGCTTCCAGTCCGTCTACAATGAGCAGTTCTTC. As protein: CASSFQSVYNEQFF.

CDR3 sequence (DNA): TGTGCCAGCAGCGTAGGGTTGCTAGCGGGGGGCGGAGCAGATACGCAGTATTTT. Amino acid sequence: CASSVGLLAGGGADTQYF. The chain links TRBV9 to TRBJ2-3; 11 bases are a match to TRBD2. Trimming cost V 0 bases and J 4 bases; bases outside gene matches: 10. Germline lookup yields CDR1 SGDLS and CDR2 YYNGEE. This CDR3 region has 18 residues.

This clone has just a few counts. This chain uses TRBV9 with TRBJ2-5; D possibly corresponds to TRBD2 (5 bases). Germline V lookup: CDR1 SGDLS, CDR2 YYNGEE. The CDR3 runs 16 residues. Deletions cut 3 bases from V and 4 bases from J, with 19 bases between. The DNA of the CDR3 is TGTGCCAGCAGCGATAAACCGGGGTCCCCGGGAGAGACCCAGTACTTC. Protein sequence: CASSDKPGSPGETQYF.

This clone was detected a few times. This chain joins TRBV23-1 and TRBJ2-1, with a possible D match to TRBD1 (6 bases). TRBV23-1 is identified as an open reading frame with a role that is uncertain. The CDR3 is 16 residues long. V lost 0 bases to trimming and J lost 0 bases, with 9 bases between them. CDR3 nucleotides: TGCGCCAGCAGTCAATCGTCCAGGGGCTCCTACAATGAGCAGTTCTTC. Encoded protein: CASSQSSRGSYNEQFF.

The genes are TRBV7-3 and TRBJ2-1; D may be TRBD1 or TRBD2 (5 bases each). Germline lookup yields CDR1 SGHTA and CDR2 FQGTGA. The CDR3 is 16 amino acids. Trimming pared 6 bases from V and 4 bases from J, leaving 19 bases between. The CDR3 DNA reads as TGTGCCAGCAGGGAGACCTCCGGGACGAAGTACAATGAGCAGTTCTTC. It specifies CASRETSGTKYNEQFF.

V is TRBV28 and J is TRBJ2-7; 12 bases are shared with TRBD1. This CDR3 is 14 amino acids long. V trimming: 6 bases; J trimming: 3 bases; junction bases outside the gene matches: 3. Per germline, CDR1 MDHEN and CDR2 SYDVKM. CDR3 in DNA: TGTGCCAGCAGGGGGACAGGGGGCGGCTACGAGCAGTACTTC. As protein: CASRGTGGGYEQYF.

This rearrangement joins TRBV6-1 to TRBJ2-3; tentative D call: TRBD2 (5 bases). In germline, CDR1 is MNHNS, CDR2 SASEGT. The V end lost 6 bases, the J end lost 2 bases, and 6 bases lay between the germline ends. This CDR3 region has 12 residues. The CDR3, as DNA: TGTGCCAGCAGGGACTCCACAGATACGCAGTATTTT. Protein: CASRDSTDTQYF.

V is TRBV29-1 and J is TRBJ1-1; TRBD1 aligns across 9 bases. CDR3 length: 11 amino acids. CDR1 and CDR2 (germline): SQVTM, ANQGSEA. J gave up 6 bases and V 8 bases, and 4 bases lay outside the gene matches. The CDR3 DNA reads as TGCAGCTCCCGGGACAGGGCTGAAGCTTTCTTT. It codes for CSSRDRAEAFF.

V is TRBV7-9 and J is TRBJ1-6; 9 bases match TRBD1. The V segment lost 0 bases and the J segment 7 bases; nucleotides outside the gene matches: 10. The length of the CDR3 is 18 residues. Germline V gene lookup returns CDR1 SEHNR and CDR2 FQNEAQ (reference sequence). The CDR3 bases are TGTGCCAGCAGCTTAGCGGGACAGGGAGAGTTGCGCAATTCACCCCTCCACTTT. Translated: CASSLAGQGELRNSPLHF.

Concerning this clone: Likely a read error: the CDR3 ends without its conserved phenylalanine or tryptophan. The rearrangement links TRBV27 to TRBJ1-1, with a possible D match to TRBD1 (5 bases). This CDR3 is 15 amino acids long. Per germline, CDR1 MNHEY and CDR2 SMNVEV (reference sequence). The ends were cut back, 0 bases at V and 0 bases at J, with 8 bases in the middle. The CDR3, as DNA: TGTGCCAGCAGTTTATCGGGGGGAGTGAACACTGAAGCTTTCTCT. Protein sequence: CASSLSGGVNTEAFS.

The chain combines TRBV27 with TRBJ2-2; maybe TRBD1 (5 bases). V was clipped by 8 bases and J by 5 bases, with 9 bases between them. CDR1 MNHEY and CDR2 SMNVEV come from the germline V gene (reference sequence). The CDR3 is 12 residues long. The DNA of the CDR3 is TGTGCCAGCTACCAGGGTACCGGGGAGCTGTTTTTT. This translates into CASYQGTGELFF.

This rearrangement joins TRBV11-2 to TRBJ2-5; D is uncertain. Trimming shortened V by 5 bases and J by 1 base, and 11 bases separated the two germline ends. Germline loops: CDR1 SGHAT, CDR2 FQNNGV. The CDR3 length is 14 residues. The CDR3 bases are TGTGCCAGCAGCCCCGAACTCGCCCAAGAGACCCAGTACTTC. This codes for CASSPELAQETQYF.

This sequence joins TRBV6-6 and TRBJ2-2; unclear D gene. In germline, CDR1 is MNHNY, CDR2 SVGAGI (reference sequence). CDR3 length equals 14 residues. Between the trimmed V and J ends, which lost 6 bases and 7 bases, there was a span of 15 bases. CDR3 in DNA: TGTGCCAGCAGGTGGACGGGCCTTGACGGGGAGCTGTTTTTT. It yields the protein CASRWTGLDGELFF.

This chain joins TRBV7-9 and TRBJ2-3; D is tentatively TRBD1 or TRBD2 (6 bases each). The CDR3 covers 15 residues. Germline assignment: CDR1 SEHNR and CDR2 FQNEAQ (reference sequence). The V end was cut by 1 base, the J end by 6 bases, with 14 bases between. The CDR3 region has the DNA TGTGCCAGCAGCTTAGTGGGGGGCCCTGGGGATACGCAGTATTTT. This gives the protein CASSLVGGPGDTQYF.

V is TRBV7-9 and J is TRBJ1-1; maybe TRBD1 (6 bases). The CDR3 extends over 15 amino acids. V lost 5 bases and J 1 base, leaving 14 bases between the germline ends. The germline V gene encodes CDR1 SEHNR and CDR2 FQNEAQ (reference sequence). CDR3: CASSAKGVGNTEAFF. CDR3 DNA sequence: TGTGCCAGCAGCGCCAAGGGGGTGGGGAACACTGAAGCTTTCTTT.

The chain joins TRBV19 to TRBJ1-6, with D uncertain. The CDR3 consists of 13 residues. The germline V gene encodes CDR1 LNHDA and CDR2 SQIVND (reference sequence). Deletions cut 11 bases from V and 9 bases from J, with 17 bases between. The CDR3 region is CASQVGLGSPLHF. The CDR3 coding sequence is TGTGCCTCCCAGGTGGGCCTCGGTTCACCCCTCCACTTT.

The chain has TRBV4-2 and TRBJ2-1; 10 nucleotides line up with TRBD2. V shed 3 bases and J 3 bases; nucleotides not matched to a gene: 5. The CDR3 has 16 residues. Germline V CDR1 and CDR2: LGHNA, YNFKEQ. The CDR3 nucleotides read TGTGCCAGCAGCCAGGATGTAGCGGGAGGCTACAATGAGCAGTTCTTC. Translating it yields CASSQDVAGGYNEQFF.

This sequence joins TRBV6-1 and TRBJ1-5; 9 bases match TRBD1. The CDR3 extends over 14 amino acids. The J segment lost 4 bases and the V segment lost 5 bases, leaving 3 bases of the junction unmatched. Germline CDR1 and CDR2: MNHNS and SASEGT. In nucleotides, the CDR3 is TGTGCCAGCAGTTGGGACAGGGTTAATCAGCCCCAGCATTTT. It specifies CASSWDRVNQPQHF.